The 2 T cell receptor beta chains presented below share a single source sample, sequenced in a study of response to subunit inactivated influenza vaccine. TCRdb analysed the RT-PCR reads with MiXCR anew, one entry per CDR3 protein. This table holds around 530,000 distinct CDR3 sequences, 16% found once. This sample comprised CD4+ T cells sorted from PBMCs, obtained approximately 25 months after vaccination. These TCRs come from a man between 50 and 69 years old who received an inactivated influenza vaccine.

This clonotype turned up a few times. The CDR3 nucleotides read TGTGCCAGCAGGACCGGACAGGGGGGTCAGCCCCAGCATTTT. It encodes CASRTGQGGQPQHF. The gene calls are TRBV12-3 or TRBV12-4 and TRBJ1-5; 10 nucleotides align to TRBD1. This CDR3 contains 14 residues. V shed 6 bases and J 6 bases; nucleotides not matched to a gene: 5.

This clonotype was detected only a few times. This rearrangement joins TRBV27 to TRBJ1-2; 7 bases are shared with TRBD1. The ends lost 6 bases at V and 2 bases at J; junction bases unmatched: 12. Looked up from germline, CDR1 is MNHEY and CDR2 is SMNVEV (reference sequence). The CDR3 loop spans 16 amino acids. The CDR3 DNA is TGTGCCAGCAGACCACCCTTTTCGGGACAGAACTATGGCTACACCTTC. It encodes CASRPPFSGQNYGYTF.